This T cell receptor (beta chain) was sequenced for a study of cytomegalovirus exposure and HLA in healthy donors. With 60 Vbeta and 13 Jbeta primers, the PCR was carried out. Clones were sequenced by immunoSEQ multiplex PCR, and TCRdb holds only the in-frame ones, with some missing. In the table there are roughly 110,000 clones, 74% of which are singletons. Germline loops: CDR1 SGHVS, CDR2 FQNEAQ. This CDR3 has 22 amino acids. V lost 4 bases, J lost 4 bases, and 29 bases stayed unmatched. The gene calls are TRBV7-8 and TRBJ2-7; the match to TRBD2 covers 9 bases. The receptor comes from a middle-aged woman in good health and CMV-seropositive. The sample was PBMCs. The CDR3 nucleotides are TGTGCCAGCAGCTGGGGTCTCGGTGCGGGGAACAGCGGGAGGAGAGGAACTTACGAGCAGTACTTC. It specifies CASSWGLGAGNSGRRGTYEQYF. The full variable domain, its missing parts supplied by reference TRBV7-8 and TRBJ2-7, is GAGVSQSPRYKVAKRGQDVALRCDPISGHVSLFWYQQALGQGPEFLTYFQNEAQLDKSGLPSDRFFAERPEGSVSTLKIQRTQQEDSAVYLCASSWGLGAGNSGRRGTYEQYFGPGTRLTVT.